The clone carrying this TCR beta chain was seen only a few times. What it binds is unknown. The donor population consisted of healthy HIV-negative adults with no recent acute infections or vaccinations. Partitioning of CD4+ cells yielded a CD45RA+ naive subset and a CD45RA-negative memory subset. This entry belongs to a study of shared clonotypes between healthy human individuals. Whole-study results and caveats: It was anticipated that sequencing depth would influence how many clonotypes donors shared.

Per sorted-subset replicate PCR, input was around 200 ng DNA, representing tens of thousands of T cell genomes. This table comes from immunoSEQ multiplex PCR, and its TCRdb copy is limited to in-frame clones, with some not included. This table holds some 900,000 clones, 70% to 85% found once. This TCR derives from a young man in good health. Sequencing was done on a sample of memory CD4+ T cells sorted from blood. This sample's subset: CD45RA-negative fraction.

The CDR3 is CASSPGGADGYTF. The CDR3 DNA reads TGTGCCAGCTCACCAGGGGGCGCCGATGGCTACACCTTC. V and J are TRBV18 and TRBJ1-2, with TRBD1 as a possible D gene (6 bases). Looked up from germline, CDR1 is KGHSH and CDR2 is LQKENI. The CDR3 loop spans 13 amino acids. Deletions cut 2 bases from V and 6 bases from J, with 10 bases between.